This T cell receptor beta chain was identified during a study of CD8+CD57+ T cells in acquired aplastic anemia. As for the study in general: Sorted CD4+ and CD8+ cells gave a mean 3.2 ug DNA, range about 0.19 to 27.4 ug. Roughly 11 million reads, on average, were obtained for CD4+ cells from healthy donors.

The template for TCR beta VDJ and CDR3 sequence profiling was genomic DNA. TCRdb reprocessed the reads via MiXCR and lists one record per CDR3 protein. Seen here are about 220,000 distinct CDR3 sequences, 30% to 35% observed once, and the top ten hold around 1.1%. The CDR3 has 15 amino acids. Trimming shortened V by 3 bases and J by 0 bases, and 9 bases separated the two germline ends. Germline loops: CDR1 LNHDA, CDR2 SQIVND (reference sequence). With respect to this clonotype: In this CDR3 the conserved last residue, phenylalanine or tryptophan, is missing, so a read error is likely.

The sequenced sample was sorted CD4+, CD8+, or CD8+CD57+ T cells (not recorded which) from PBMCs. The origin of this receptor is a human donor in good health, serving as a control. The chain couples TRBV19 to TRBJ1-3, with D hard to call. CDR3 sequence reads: CASSMIPLSGNTIYP. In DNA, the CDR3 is TGTGCCAGTAGTATGATTCCCCTCTCTGGAAACACCATATATCCT.